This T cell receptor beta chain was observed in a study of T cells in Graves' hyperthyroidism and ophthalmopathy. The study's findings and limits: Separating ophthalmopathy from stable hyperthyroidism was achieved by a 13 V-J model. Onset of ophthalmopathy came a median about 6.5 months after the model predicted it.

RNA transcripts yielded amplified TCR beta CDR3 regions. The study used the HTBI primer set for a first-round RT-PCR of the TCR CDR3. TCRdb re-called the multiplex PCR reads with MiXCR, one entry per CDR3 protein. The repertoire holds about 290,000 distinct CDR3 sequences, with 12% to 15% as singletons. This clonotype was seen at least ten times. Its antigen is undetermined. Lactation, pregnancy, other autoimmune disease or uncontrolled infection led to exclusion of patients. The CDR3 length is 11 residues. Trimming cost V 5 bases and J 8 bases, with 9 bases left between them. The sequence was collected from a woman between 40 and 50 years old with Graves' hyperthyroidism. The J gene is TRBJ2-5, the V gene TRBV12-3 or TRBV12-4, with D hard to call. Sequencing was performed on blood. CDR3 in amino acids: CASSTLITQYF. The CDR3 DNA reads TGTGCCAGCAGTACGTTGATAACCCAGTACTTC.